Given below is one TCR beta chain in context. This sample was included in a study of blood T cell repertoires in COVID-19. Study context: From the United States, Italy and Spain came samples of acute and convalescent COVID-19. PBMCs, B-cell-depleted T cells, or T cells were the source of the cDNA or gDNA that made up the material.

Per the authors' pipeline: Amplifying reference gene primers gave estimates of nucleated cell counts. Sequencing was performed with immunoSEQ multiplex PCR; in TCRdb, only in-frame clones are kept and a portion is missing. V, J and clone size were drawn from that table, and D and trimming were deduced from the DNA. Found here are about 55,000 clones, around 85% of them singletons; the top ten hold approximately 12%. The sample was peripheral blood. The sequence derives from a human donor in a cohort sampled during active COVID-19.

The DNA for the CDR3 is TGTGCCAGCAGCGTCACAGGGAGAGGTAACTATGGCTACACCTTC. Translation gives CASSVTGRGNYGYTF. V usage is TRBV9 and J usage is TRBJ1-2, with D possibly being TRBD1 (6 bases). The germline V gene encodes CDR1 SGDLS and CDR2 YYNGEE. The CDR3 covers 15 residues. Trimming removed 2 bases from V and 1 base from J, with 12 bases in between.